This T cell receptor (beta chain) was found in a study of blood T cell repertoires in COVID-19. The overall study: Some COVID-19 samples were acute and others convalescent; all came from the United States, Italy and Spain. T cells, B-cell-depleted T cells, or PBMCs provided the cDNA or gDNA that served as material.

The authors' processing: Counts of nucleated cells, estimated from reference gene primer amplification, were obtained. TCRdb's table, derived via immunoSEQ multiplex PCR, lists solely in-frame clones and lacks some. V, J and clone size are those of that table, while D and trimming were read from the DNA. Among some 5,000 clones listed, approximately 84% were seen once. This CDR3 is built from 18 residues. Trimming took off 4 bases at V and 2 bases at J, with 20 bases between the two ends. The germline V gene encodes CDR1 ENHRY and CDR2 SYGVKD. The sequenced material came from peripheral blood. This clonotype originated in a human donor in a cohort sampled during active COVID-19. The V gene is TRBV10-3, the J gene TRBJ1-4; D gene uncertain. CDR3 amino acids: CAISGGSANLGTNEKLFF. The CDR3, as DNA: TGTGCCATCAGTGGAGGATCGGCTAACCTAGGCACTAATGAAAAACTGTTTTTT.